Below are 5 T cell receptor beta chains sequenced from a single sample in a study of CXCR3-negative and CXCR3-positive naive CD8 T cells. Via 5' RACE with UMI labels, TRB cDNA libraries were prepared. TCRdb reprocessed the 5' RACE reads, keeping one entry per CDR3 protein, no DNA. This sample's clone table lists under 9,500 distinct CDR3 sequences. The sequenced sample was naive CXCR3- CD8+ T cells from blood. The subset is: CD45RO-CCR7+CD27+CD95- naive CD8+ T cells lacking CXCR3 (TNR3-). All receptors derive from a human donor in good health. Some clones in this sample may be carry-over from other donors' samples.

Judged by frequency, this clonotype is medium-sized. The chain is built from TRBV23-1 and TRBJ2-5; there is no DNA to check the TCRdb D call of TRBD1. TRBV23-1 is treated as an ORF (open reading frame) with a function not yet certain. This CDR3 has 17 residues. The chain's CDR3 is CASSQSKGQGDQETQYF.

The chain combines TRBV9 with TRBJ2-1; lacking DNA, the TRBD1 call made by TCRdb goes unchecked. The CDR3 runs to 16 residues. The germline V gene encodes CDR1 SGDLS and CDR2 YYNGEE. The chain's CDR3 is CASSLQRTGYVDEQFF.

The genes are TRBV9 and TRBJ2-1; the D call from TCRdb, TRBD1, cannot be confirmed without DNA. The CDR3 covers 15 residues. The V gene's germline CDR1 is SGDLS and CDR2 YYNGEE. The CDR3 is CASSVGGRTYNEQFF.

This chain uses TRBV11-3 with TRBJ2-3; TCRdb lists TRBD2, though no DNA is available to test this call. This CDR3 has 16 residues. Germline values: CDR1 SGHNT, CDR2 YENEEA. CDR3 protein: CASSSPGLAGADTQYF.

According to its frequency, this clonotype is medium-sized. The chain recombines TRBV5-1 with TRBJ2-1. Germline assignment: CDR1 SGHRS and CDR2 YFSETQ. The CDR3 is 16 residues long. CDR3 region: CASSLEVRQTYNEQFF. Drawing the rest from reference TRBV5-1 and TRBJ2-1, the complete variable domain is KAGVTQTPRYLIKTRGQQVTLSCSPISGHRSVSWYQQTPGQGLQFLFEYFSETQRNKGNFPGRFSGRQFSNSRSEMNVSTLELGDSALYLCASSLEVRQTYNEQFFGPGTRLTVL.